The sequence of this T cell receptor (beta chain) was determined in a study of Graves' ophthalmopathy and Graves' hyperthyroidism. Study-level background: Peripheral blood was obtained at first diagnosis, ahead of any treatment. Study-wide results and caveats: The model forecast ophthalmopathy progression, reaching under 71% sensitivity and approximately 79% specificity. Using 13 signatures, a model distinguished ophthalmopathy from stable hyperthyroidism, reaching around 85% sensitivity and over 65% specificity.

Diagnosis used clinical symptoms, serum thyroxine, TRAb, thyroid ultrasound and orbital computed tomography. RNA transcripts provided the template for amplifying TCR beta CDR3 regions. The workflow started with a first-round RT-PCR run with HTBI primers and then moved on to a second-round multiplex PCR. TCRdb re-analysed the multiplex PCR reads in MiXCR, keeping a single row per CDR3 protein. Here the sample spans 200,000 to 300,000 distinct CDR3 sequences, roughly 50% being singletons. Comment on this clonotype: The antigen is not known.

Trimming stripped 2 bases from V and 0 bases from J, with 7 bases between. The CDR3 is 15 amino acids. Germline V gene lookup returns CDR1 SNHLY and CDR2 FYNNEI. This chain connects TRBV2 to TRBJ1-4; D is unclear. The sequenced sample consisted of peripheral blood. The clonotype originates from an adult man with Graves' ophthalmopathy. The CDR3 bases are TGTGCCAGCAGTGAAACGGGCGCAACTAATGAAAAACTGTTTTTT. As protein: CASSETGATNEKLFF.